The sequence of this TCR beta chain was determined in a study of regulatory T cells in long-lasting Graves disease. Study information: Duration of antithyroid drug therapy among newly diagnosed Graves' patients was under 3 months.

Time point defined: newly diagnosed GD, antithyroid drugs for less than 3 months. There was RNA extracted from PBMCs, and the TCR library was made from it. Enrollment of patients was through an endocrinology department in Xi'an, China. Building the TCR beta libraries relied on iRepertoire HTBI primers, and CDR3 regions underwent Arm-PCR. One entry per CDR3 protein results from TCRdb running MiXCR on the multiplex PCR reads. The table records about 540,000 distinct CDR3 sequences, roughly 13% of them present only once. Comments on this clonotype: The antigen remains unidentified.

General study points: Persistent Graves' patients showed a TCR diversity that was lower than that of newly diagnosed ones.

These data were also filed under a second study, of T cells in Graves' hyperthyroidism and ophthalmopathy.

This receptor was taken from a man aged 30 to 39 with Graves disease. The starting material was peripheral blood mononuclear cells (PBMCs), obtained at new diagnosis, from a patient treated with antithyroid drugs.

The CDR3 loop is CASSVGAGGDYEQYF. The CDR3 DNA is TGTGCCAGCAGCGTAGGGGCGGGGGGCGACTACGAGCAGTACTTC. The genes are TRBV9 and TRBJ2-7, with 8 bases identical to TRBD2. After removal of 0 bases from V and 3 bases from J, the junction contained 5 bases not matched to a gene. Germline V gene sequence: CDR1 SGDLS, CDR2 YYNGEE. The CDR3 is 15 amino acids.